This T cell receptor (beta chain) was documented in a study of CD8 T cells in Susac syndrome. TEMRA cells were FACS-enriched, with CD8+ and CD4+ T cells isolated negatively. V was pared by 1 base and J by 7 bases, with 7 bases of the junction left unmatched. The CDR3 is made up of 16 amino acids. Germline assignment: CDR1 SGDLS and CDR2 YYNGEE. When the RNA was reverse transcribed, random hexamers were used with an input of about 0.5 to 1 ug. The method of amplification for TCR beta CDR3 was immunoSEQ multiplex PCR, covering 54 Vbeta and 13 Jbeta. TCRdb called the immunoSEQ multiplex PCR reads again in MiXCR, with one record for every CDR3 protein. The table includes around 180,000 distinct CDR3 sequences, over 85% detected once.

The chain carries TRBV9 and TRBJ1-6, with 8 bases identical to TRBD1. The source material was CD4+ T cells from PBMCs. This receptor was identified in a human donor with multiple sclerosis. The chain's CDR3 is CASSVQGQGANSPLHF. Here the CDR3 DNA reads TGTGCCAGCAGCGTACAAGGGCAGGGGGCAAATTCACCCCTCCACTTT.